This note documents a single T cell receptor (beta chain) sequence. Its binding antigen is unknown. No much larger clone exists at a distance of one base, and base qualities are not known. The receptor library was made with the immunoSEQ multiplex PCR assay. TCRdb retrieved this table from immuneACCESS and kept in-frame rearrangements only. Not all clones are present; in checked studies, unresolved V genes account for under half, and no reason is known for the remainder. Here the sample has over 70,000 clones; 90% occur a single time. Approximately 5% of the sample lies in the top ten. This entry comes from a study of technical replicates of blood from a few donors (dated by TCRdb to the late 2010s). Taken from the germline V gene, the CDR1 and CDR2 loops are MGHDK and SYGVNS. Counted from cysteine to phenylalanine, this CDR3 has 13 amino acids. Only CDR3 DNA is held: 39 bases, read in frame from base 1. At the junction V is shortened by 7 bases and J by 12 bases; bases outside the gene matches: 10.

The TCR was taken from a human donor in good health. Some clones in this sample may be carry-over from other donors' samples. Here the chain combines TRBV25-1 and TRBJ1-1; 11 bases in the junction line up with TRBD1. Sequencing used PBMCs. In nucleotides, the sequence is TGTGCCAGCAAAGGACAGGGGGCGAGGGAAACTTTCTTT. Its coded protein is CASKGQGARETFF.